The clone carrying this TCR beta chain was counted a single time. Its target is not known. The data derive from a study of early stage breast cancer tumors. Study context: Of some 17 invasive breast tumors, more than ten were hormone receptor-positive, HER2-negative.

There are 16 residues in the CDR3. The germline V gene encodes CDR1 SGHRS and CDR2 YFSETQ. V was pared by 4 bases and J by 0 bases, with 17 bases between. The study's findings and limits: Tumors had about 2.5-fold higher T cell density and higher clonality than adjacent normal breast tissue.

TCRdb's table, derived via immunoSEQ multiplex PCR, lists solely in-frame clones and lacks some. The data show tens of thousands of clones, with 75% to 85% seen just once and roughly 12% held by the top ten. The sequenced sample was blood. This receptor was obtained from a person aged 55-75 years with breast cancer. The chain links TRBV5-1 to TRBJ2-7; tentatively, D is TRBD2 (5 bases). The chain's CDR3 is CASSGRRSLGSYEQYF. CDR3 coding DNA: TGCGCCAGCAGCGGGAGAAGGTCACTGGGCTCCTACGAGCAGTACTTC.